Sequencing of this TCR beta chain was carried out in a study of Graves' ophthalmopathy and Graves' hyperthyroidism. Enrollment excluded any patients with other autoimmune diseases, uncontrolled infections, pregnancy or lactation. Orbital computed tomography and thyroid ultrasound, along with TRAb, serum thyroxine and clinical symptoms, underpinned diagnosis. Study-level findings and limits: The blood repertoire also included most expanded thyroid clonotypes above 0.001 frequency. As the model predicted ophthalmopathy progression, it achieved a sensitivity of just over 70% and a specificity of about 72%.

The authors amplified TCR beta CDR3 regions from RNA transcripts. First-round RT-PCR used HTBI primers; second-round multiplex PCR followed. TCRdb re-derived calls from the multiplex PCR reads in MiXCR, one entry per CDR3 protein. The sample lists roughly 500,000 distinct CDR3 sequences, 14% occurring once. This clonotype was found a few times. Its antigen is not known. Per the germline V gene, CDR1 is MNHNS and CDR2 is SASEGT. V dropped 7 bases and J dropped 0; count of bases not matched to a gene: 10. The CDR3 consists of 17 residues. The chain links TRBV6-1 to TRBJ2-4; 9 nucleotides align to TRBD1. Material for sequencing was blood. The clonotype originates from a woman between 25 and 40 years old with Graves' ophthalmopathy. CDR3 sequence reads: CASKGQGFTLAKNIQYF. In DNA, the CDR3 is TGTGCCAGCAAAGGACAGGGGTTTACCTTAGCCAAAAACATTCAGTACTTC.